Listed below are T cell receptor beta chains from one sample, sequenced in a study of T cells after somatic rescue of genetic block. Data came from immunoSEQ multiplex PCR; TCRdb stores just in-frame clones and leaves some out. The repertoire consists of around 100,000 clones, with approximately 90% occurring once and the leading ten covering 1.4% to 1.5%. Sequencing was done on a sample of peripheral blood mononuclear cells (PBMCs). All receptors derive from a woman aged 18-35 years. CDR3s leave out the opening cysteine and the closing phenylalanine or tryptophan. Fields, in order: V gene, D gene, CDR3 protein. The D gene is left open where the match is weak.

V gene: TRBV19; D gene: TRBD1; CDR3 protein: ASSTGGWDTGELF
V gene: TRBV27; D gene: NA; CDR3 protein: ASSSTWERQPQH
V gene: TRBV15; D gene: NA; CDR3 protein: ATSRGGTDGSGYT
V gene: TRBV27; D gene: NA; CDR3 protein: ASNKGGTEAF
V gene: TRBV4-2; D gene: TRBD1; CDR3 protein: ASSQGQGAWDGYT
V gene: TRBV6-1; D gene: NA; CDR3 protein: ASSEDVYGYT
V gene: TRBV19; D gene: NA; CDR3 protein: ASSRRALAYGYT
V gene: TRBV18; D gene: NA; CDR3 protein: ASSPSATGPQAEYGYT
V gene: TRBV6-4; D gene: NA; CDR3 protein: ASSEGVETGELF
V gene: TRBV27; D gene: NA; CDR3 protein: ASSQDGPGGYT
V gene: TRBV5-5; D gene: NA; CDR3 protein: ASSDGQSHNSPLH
V gene: TRBV1; D gene: NA; CDR3 protein: TSSQEGRRNNEQF
V gene: TRBV6-5; D gene: TRBD2; CDR3 protein: ASRIAGGTDTQY
V gene: TRBV23-1; D gene: TRBD1; CDR3 protein: ASSGQGAAWELF
V gene: TRBV7-8; D gene: NA; CDR3 protein: ASSLEGADTQY
V gene: TRBV6-4; D gene: NA; CDR3 protein: ASSDGGPTDTQY
V gene: TRBV19; D gene: NA; CDR3 protein: ASSSQGILQPQH
V gene: TRBV21-1; D gene: NA; CDR3 protein: ASSPTGVDTGELF
V gene: TRBV6-1; D gene: NA; CDR3 protein: ASRHPTNYGYT
V gene: TRBV19; D gene: NA; CDR3 protein: ASSIGTSLAQETQY
V gene: TRBV29-1; D gene: NA; CDR3 protein: SGPGLNNHPQH
V gene: TRBV5-6; D gene: TRBD1; CDR3 protein: ASSSLRQGANTIY
V gene: TRBV7-9; D gene: TRBD1; CDR3 protein: ASSLALRDRGYEQY
V gene: TRBV5-1; D gene: TRBD1; CDR3 protein: ASSQQGASAGTEAF